This T cell receptor beta chain came from a study of T cell repertoires in cytomegalovirus infection. The overall study: The public TCR beta signatures pointed to both CMV infection and matching HLA type.

This clonotype has a count of ten or more. Its antigen is undetermined. Using its own MiXCR run on the reads, TCRdb lists one record per CDR3 protein. Of about 240,000 distinct CDR3 sequences in the sample, around 6.4% were seen once. Study-level results: There were HLA-C-restricted CMV-specific TCR beta clonotypes dominating the ex vivo response. Cumulative public TCR beta family frequency identified CMV carriers with the relevant HLA.

This CDR3 comprises 17 residues. Looked up from germline, CDR1 is MNHEY and CDR2 is SVGAGI. V was pared by 2 bases and J by 0 bases, with 13 bases between. The chain couples TRBV6-5 to TRBJ1-4; D is unclear. The sequence was collected from a human donor in good health (CMV status not recorded). Some clones in this sample may be carry-over from other donors' samples. Sequencing used PBMCs. The CDR3 nucleotides read TGTGCCAGCAGTTACGCGACCCCCGAAGCAACTAATGAAAAACTGTTTTTT. Its protein product is CASSYATPEATNEKLFF.